Presented here are 25 T cell receptor beta chains from one specimen sequenced in a study of blood T cell repertoires in COVID-19. Only in-frame clones appear in the TCRdb table, and some are missing; sequencing was by immunoSEQ multiplex PCR. The sample consists of around 190,000 clones, about 85% of them appearing once. Sequencing was carried out using peripheral blood. The receptors shown here come from a woman between 40 and 55 years old with COVID-19, enrolled during active disease.

V gene TRBV4-1 combines with J gene TRBJ2-2, with D possibly TRBD1 on 5 matching bases. CDR1 and CDR2 from the germline V gene are MGHRA and YSYEKL. This CDR3 is 16 amino acids long. Trimming took off 0 bases at V and 1 base at J, with 9 bases between the two ends. The CDR3 sequence: CASSQEDGQNTGELFF. The CDR3 coding sequence is TGCGCCAGCAGCCAAGAAGACGGACAGAACACCGGGGAGCTGTTTTTT.

The V call is TRBV12-3 or TRBV12-4, the J call TRBJ1-1, with D maybe TRBD1 (5 bases). The CDR3 spans 11 residues. Trimming removed 6 bases at V and 6 bases at J, with 8 bases between. CDR3 sequence: CASRSTAEAFF. CDR3 DNA sequence: TGTGCCAGCAGATCGACAGCTGAAGCTTTCTTT.

The rearrangement links TRBV18 to TRBJ2-3; 9 nucleotides align to TRBD2. V trimming: 3 bases; J trimming: 6 bases; junction bases outside the gene matches: 13. This CDR3 comprises 17 residues. CDR1 and CDR2 (germline): KGHSH, LQKENI. Here the CDR3 DNA reads TGTGCCAGCTCACCGCGATCCATAGCGGGAGCCCCCGATACGCAGTATTTT. Protein sequence: CASSPRSIAGAPDTQYF.

The chain joins TRBV10-1 to TRBJ2-3; D is uncertain. This CDR3 region has 12 residues. Germline V gene data show CDR1 as WNHNN and CDR2 as SYGVQD (reference sequence). V lost 4 bases and J 3 bases, leaving 5 bases between the germline ends. CDR3 coding DNA: TGCGCCAGCAGTGCTCGGACAGATACGCAGTATTTT. It specifies CASSARTDTQYF.

The V call is TRBV27, the J call TRBJ1-2; no clear D gene. V lost 8 bases and J lost 5, with 18 bases in between. Germline V gives CDR1 MNHEY, CDR2 SMNVEV (reference sequence). The CDR3 extends over 14 amino acids. CDR3 loop: CASQSREGVYGYTF. CDR3 sequence (DNA): TGTGCCAGCCAATCCCGGGAGGGTGTTTATGGCTACACCTTC.

This rearrangement joins TRBV29-1 to TRBJ2-2; 8 bases are a match to TRBD1. After removal of 1 base from V and 1 base from J, the junction contained 5 bases not matched to a gene. Germline V gene lookup returns CDR1 SQVTM and CDR2 ANQGSEA. The length of the CDR3 is 16 residues. CDR3 DNA: TGCAGCGTTGAAGGAACCGGGACAGGGAACACCGGGGAGCTGTTTTTT. Translating gives CSVEGTGTGNTGELFF.

This chain uses TRBV5-6 with TRBJ2-2; 7 bases agree with TRBD2. With V trimmed by 6 bases and J by 1 base, 9 bases remained unmatched. The V gene's germline CDR1 is SGHDT and CDR2 YYEEEE. The CDR3 runs to 16 residues. As DNA, the CDR3 is TGTGCCAGCACCCAACTTGGGGGGGGGAACACCGGGGAGCTGTTTTTT. It translates to CASTQLGGGNTGELFF.

The chain combines TRBV27 with TRBJ1-4, with D possibly matching TRBD1 (5 bases). The CDR3 covers 18 residues. The germline V and J ends were trimmed by 3 bases and 3 bases, with 20 bases remaining between them. Germline loops: CDR1 MNHEY, CDR2 SMNVEV (reference sequence). CDR3 protein: CASSFKRGTRAANEKLFF. The DNA for the CDR3 is TGTGCCAGCAGTTTCAAAAGGGGAACCAGGGCGGCTAATGAAAAACTGTTTTTT. Drawing the rest from reference TRBV27 and TRBJ1-4, the complete variable domain is EAQVTQNPRYLITVTGKKLTVTCSQNMNHEYMSWYRQDPGLGLRQIYYSMNVEVTDKGDVPEGYKVSRKEKRNFPLILESPSPNQTSLYFCASSFKRGTRAANEKLFFGSGTQLSVL.

The chain uses TRBV2 and TRBJ1-2, with 10 bases that match TRBD1. The ends lost 7 bases at V and 4 bases at J; junction bases unmatched: 6. Per germline, CDR1 SNHLY and CDR2 FYNNEI. There are 14 residues in the CDR3. The CDR3 region has the DNA TGTGCCAGCACCGCCCGGGACAGGGGCTATGGCTACACCTTC. It specifies CASTARDRGYGYTF.

The rearrangement uses TRBV2 and TRBJ1-2; D is unclear. This CDR3 contains 14 residues. Germline CDR1 reads SNHLY; CDR2 reads FYNNEI. V was pared by 7 bases and J by 4 bases, with 16 bases between. CDR3 coding DNA: TGTGCCAGCATCCCACAAGGTGGGCTCTATGGCTACACCTTC. Translating gives CASIPQGGLYGYTF.

The chain uses TRBV2 and TRBJ2-5, with 9 bases fitting TRBD2. V trimming: 2 bases; J trimming: 5 bases; junction bases outside the gene matches: 6. Germline loops: CDR1 SNHLY, CDR2 FYNNEI. The length of the CDR3 is 15 residues. The CDR3: CASSEWAGGYETQYF. The CDR3 DNA reads TGTGCCAGCAGTGAATGGGCGGGGGGGTATGAGACCCAGTACTTC.

V and J are TRBV19 and TRBJ2-3, with 8 positions matching TRBD1. The V and J ends lost 6 bases and 4 bases, in that order; junction bases with no gene match: 9. The CDR3 covers 15 residues. Germline V gene lookup returns CDR1 LNHDA and CDR2 SQIVND (reference sequence). Here the CDR3 reads CASRPGQVGADTQYF. CDR3 DNA sequence: TGTGCCAGTAGACCGGGACAGGTCGGCGCAGATACGCAGTATTTT.

This sequence joins TRBV6-5 and TRBJ2-5; 12 nucleotides agree with TRBD1. Germline CDR1 MNHEY, CDR2 SVGAGI. V lost 2 bases to trimming and J lost 6 bases; unmatched junction nucleotides: 7. The CDR3 spans 16 residues. The CDR3 nucleotides are TGTGCCAGCAGTTACACCGGGACAGGGGGCGGAAAGACCCAGTACTTC. It encodes CASSYTGTGGGKTQYF.

The chain couples TRBV5-1 to TRBJ1-1; D is undetermined. The V end was cut by 1 base, the J end by 6 bases, with 13 bases between. The CDR3 is made up of 14 amino acids. The germline CDR1 and CDR2 sequences are SGHRS and YFSETQ. The CDR3 reads CASSLSHGRAEAFF. The CDR3 nucleotides are TGCGCCAGCAGCTTGTCCCACGGGAGGGCTGAAGCTTTCTTT.

The genes are TRBV14 and TRBJ1-6, with a possible D match to TRBD1 (6 bases). Per the germline V gene, CDR1 is SGHDN and CDR2 is FVKESK. The length of the CDR3 is 13 residues. Trimming took 4 bases from V and 10 from J, leaving 11 bases between them. CDR3 protein: CASSLTGRSPLHF. CDR3 nucleotides: TGTGCCAGCAGCCTGACAGGTCGGTCACCCCTCCACTTT.

The gene calls are TRBV10-3 and TRBJ2-1; 8 bases are shared with TRBD1. The V segment lost 6 bases and the J segment 0 bases; nucleotides outside the gene matches: 7. This CDR3 region has 16 residues. Germline V lookup: CDR1 ENHRY, CDR2 SYGVKD. In nucleotides, the CDR3 is TGTGCCATCAGCGGAAAAGGGACAGGCTCCTACAATGAGCAGTTCTTC. It encodes CAISGKGTGSYNEQFF.

V is TRBV7-9 and J is TRBJ2-3; 8 nucleotides align to TRBD1. Germline V gene data show CDR1 as SEHNR and CDR2 as FQNEAQ (reference sequence). The CDR3 has 15 residues. The ends lost 3 bases at V and 9 bases at J; junction bases unmatched: 11. This chain's CDR3 is CASSFPGGEDGTQYF. As DNA, the CDR3 is TGTGCCAGCAGCTTCCCAGGGGGCGAGGATGGAACGCAGTATTTT.

The chain uses TRBV7-2 and TRBJ2-3; D ambiguous. The CDR3 sequence is 15 residues long. Germline V gene sequence: CDR1 SGHTA, CDR2 FQGNSA. The ends were cut back, 1 base at V and 2 bases at J, with 10 bases in the middle. In nucleotides, the CDR3 is TGTGCCAGCAGCTTAGAGACTCTAGTCACAGATACGCAGTATTTT. It specifies CASSLETLVTDTQYF. The full variable domain, rest sourced from reference TRBV7-2 and TRBJ2-3, is GAGVSQSPSNKVTEKGKDVELRCDPISGHTALYWYRQSLGQGLEFLIYFQGNSAPDKSGLPSDRFSAERTGGSVSTLTIQRTQQEDSAVYLCASSLETLVTDTQYFGPGTRLTVL.

The rearrangement uses TRBV2 and TRBJ2-1; D perhaps matches TRBD2 (5 bases). The length of the CDR3 is 14 residues. Trimming pared 4 bases from V and 0 bases from J, leaving 7 bases between. Germline V gene data show CDR1 as SNHLY and CDR2 as FYNNEI. CDR3 in amino acids: CASSVDSSYNEQFF. The DNA of the CDR3 is TGTGCCAGCAGTGTGGACTCCTCCTACAATGAGCAGTTCTTC.

The J gene is TRBJ2-7, the V gene TRBV12-3 or TRBV12-4; 7 bases match TRBD2. This CDR3 has 13 amino acids. J lost 3 bases, V lost 6 bases, and 5 bases had no gene match. This chain's CDR3 is CASRSGKNYEQYF. The CDR3 DNA is TGTGCCAGCAGAAGCGGGAAAAACTACGAGCAGTACTTC.

This CDR3 is CASSHGTGGSQPQHF. The CDR3 bases are TGTGCCAGCAGCCACGGGACAGGGGGCAGTCAGCCCCAGCATTTT. This chain uses TRBV3-1 (or the pseudogene TRBV3-2) with TRBJ1-5; the match to TRBD1 covers 12 bases. The V gene end was trimmed by 3 bases and the J gene end by 6 bases; junction bases not matched to a gene: 3. The CDR3 has 15 residues. Germline values: CDR1 LGHDT, CDR2 YNNKEL (reference sequence).

The chain has TRBV12-2 and TRBJ2-7; the D segment call TRBD2 is taken from the table without a DNA check. TRBV12-2 is designated a pseudogene. The CDR3 spans 16 residues. In DNA form, the CDR3 reads TGTGCAAGTCGCTTGTCGACTTGGGAGAGCTCCTACGAGCAGTACTTC. Its protein product is CASRLSTWESSYEQYF.

The table lists this clone with a count of one. This rearrangement joins TRBV10-3 to TRBJ2-2; TRBD2 matches at 12 bases. Germline V gives CDR1 ENHRY, CDR2 SYGVKD. Germline trimming cut 3 bases from V and 5 bases from J; bases unmatched to any gene: 13. The CDR3 runs to 19 residues. CDR3 region: CAISDRLAGGPGGTGELFF. In DNA form, the CDR3 reads TGTGCCATCAGTGACAGGCTAGCGGGAGGGCCTGGTGGAACCGGGGAGCTGTTTTTT.

V is TRBV3-1 (or the pseudogene TRBV3-2) and J is TRBJ2-7, with unresolved D. V was shortened by 3 bases and J by 3 bases, with 6 bases between the two germline ends. Germline V gene lookup returns CDR1 LGHDT and CDR2 YNNKEL (reference sequence). This CDR3 spans 12 amino acids. The CDR3 protein is CASSHSSYEQYF. In nucleotides, the CDR3 is TGTGCCAGCAGCCATTCTAGCTACGAGCAGTACTTC.

V and J are TRBV15 and TRBJ2-5; 8 positions agree with TRBD2. Germline V gene data show CDR1 as LNHNV and CDR2 as YYDKDF (reference sequence). The V segment lost 0 bases and the J segment 6 bases; nucleotides outside the gene matches: 9. The CDR3 totals 16 residues. The CDR3 DNA reads TGTGCCACCAGCAGAGATGTGGGCGGGAGGTGGAAGACCCAGTACTTC. Residues: CATSRDVGGRWKTQYF.